Included here is one T cell receptor (beta chain) sequence, with context. Its antigen is not identified. This specimen comes from a study of blood T cells in healthy people across ages. Germline CDR1 and CDR2: DFQATT and SNEGSKA (reference sequence). The germline V and J ends were trimmed by 6 bases and 5 bases, with 16 bases remaining between them. The CDR3 covers 13 residues. Study-wide results and limits: Age showed a roughly linear inverse relationship with TCR beta diversity per million T cells.

Together with a sample-barcoded 5' primer, a J-beta primer mix was included in a second PCR lasting 7 to 11 cycles. MiXCR was run by TCRdb on the 5' RACE reads, yielding one entry per CDR3 protein. The sample contains about 680,000 distinct CDR3 sequences, about half of which appear only once. The V and J genes are TRBV20-1 and TRBJ2-5; the D is unclear. This TCR derives from a woman aged 60-75 years in good health. Sequenced material: blood. CDR3 sequence reads: CSAPPNTQETQYF. Here the CDR3 DNA reads TGCAGTGCCCCACCTAACACCCAGGAGACCCAGTACTTC.